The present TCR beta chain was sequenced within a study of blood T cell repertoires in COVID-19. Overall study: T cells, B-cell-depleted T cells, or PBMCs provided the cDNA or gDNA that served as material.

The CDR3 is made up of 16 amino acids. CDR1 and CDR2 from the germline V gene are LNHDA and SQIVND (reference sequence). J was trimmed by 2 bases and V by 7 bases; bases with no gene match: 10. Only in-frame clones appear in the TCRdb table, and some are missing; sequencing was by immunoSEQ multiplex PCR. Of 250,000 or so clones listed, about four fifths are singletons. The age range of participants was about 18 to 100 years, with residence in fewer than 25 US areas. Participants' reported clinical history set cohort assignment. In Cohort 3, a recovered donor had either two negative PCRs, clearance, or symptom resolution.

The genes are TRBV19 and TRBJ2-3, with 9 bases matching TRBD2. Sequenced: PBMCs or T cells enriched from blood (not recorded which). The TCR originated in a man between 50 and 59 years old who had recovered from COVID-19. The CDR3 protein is CASTQRAGGTTDTQYF. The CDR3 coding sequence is TGTGCCAGTACCCAGAGGGCGGGAGGGACCACAGATACGCAGTATTTT.